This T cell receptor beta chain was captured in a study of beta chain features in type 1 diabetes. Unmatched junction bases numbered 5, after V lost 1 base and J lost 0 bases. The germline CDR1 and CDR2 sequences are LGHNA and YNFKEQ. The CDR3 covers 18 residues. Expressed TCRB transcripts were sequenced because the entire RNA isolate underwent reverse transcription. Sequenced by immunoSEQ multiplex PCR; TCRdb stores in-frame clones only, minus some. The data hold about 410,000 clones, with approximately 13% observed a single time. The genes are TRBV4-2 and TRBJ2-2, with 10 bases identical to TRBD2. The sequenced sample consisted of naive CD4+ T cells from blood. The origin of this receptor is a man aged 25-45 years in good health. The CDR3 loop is CASSQGSGRLANTGELFF. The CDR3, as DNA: TGTGCCAGCAGCCAAGGTAGCGGGAGGCTCGCGAACACCGGGGAGCTGTTTTTT.